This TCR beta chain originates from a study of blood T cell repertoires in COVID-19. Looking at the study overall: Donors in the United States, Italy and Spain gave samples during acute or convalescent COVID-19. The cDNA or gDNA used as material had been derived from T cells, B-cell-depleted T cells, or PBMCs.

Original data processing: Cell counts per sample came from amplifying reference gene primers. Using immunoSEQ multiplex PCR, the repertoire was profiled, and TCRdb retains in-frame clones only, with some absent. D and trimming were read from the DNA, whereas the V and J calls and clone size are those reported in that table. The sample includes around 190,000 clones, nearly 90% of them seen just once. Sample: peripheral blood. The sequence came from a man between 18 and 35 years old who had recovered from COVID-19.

The CDR3 protein is CASSPGLAGMDELYEQYF. The DNA for the CDR3 is TGTGCCAGCTCACCCGGACTAGCGGGTATGGACGAGTTGTACGAGCAGTACTTC. V gene TRBV18 combines with J gene TRBJ2-7; 11 bases align to TRBD2. The junction had 14 bases not matched to a gene; V was cut back by 3 bases and J by 4 bases. Germline CDR1 reads KGHSH; CDR2 reads LQKENI. The CDR3 runs 18 residues.